One TCR beta chain is described in this entry. This clonotype was counted a few times. Its cognate antigen has yet to be identified. One base away there is no much larger clone; base qualities are not given. These data belong to a study of spatial heterogeneity in lung cancer (dated by TCRdb to between 2018 and 2021). Describing the broader study: Beta-chain transcripts were consistently detected in greater numbers than alpha-chain transcripts, which likely reflects a higher abundance of beta-chain transcripts. TCR alpha and beta repertoires were quantitatively compared across multiple tumor regions, matched nontumor lung and blood in non-small cell lung cancer. At surgery, both alpha and beta chains were TCR-sequenced in 200 to 250 tumor regions, approximately 64 matched nontumor lung samples and around 50 PBMC samples. In the raw uncorrected reads, each unique combination of TCR and UMI appeared more than ten times on average. The study linked features of the TCR repertoire to counts of nonsynonymous mutations, which were determined by whole-exome sequencing of tumor tissue. General study outcomes and caveats: Additional single-cell paired TCR alpha and beta sequencing was considered necessary to confirm, at a functional level, the hypothesis that regional TCRs recognize regional mutations. Ubiquitous expanded tumor TCRs showed up in blood more often at tumor resection than at routine follow-up.

Preparation of the library involved 5' RACE. The listed sequencing device is NextSeq 500. The TCR library protocol attached a unique molecular identifier to each TCR cDNA molecule to allow correction of PCR and sequencing errors. Per the source publication's procedure: TCR identification, UMI-based error correction and CDR3 extraction were all carried out with Decombinator tools. TCRs above a frequency of 2 per 1,000, corresponding to the top 1% of the tumor frequency distribution, were defined as expanded. Renyi diversity was computed with the R vegan package after each repertoire had been subsampled 100 times to 5,000 TCRs. CDR3 similarity networks were built from amino acid triplet string-kernel similarity, connecting CDR3s with pairwise similarity above 0.82. TCRdb redid the processing of the public reads, applying fastp at Q25 and MiXCR, and retained in-frame beta chains. Each record represents a unique CDR3 protein, reported with the most common genes and DNA among its rows. TCRdb, not the original authors, processed these V and J calls. The sample table holds tens of thousands of distinct CDR3 sequences, of which roughly an eighth were seen once. The ten largest clonotypes hold 56% of the sample.

The time point tag for this specimen amounts to: sample taken at primary tumor resection. Without any cell sorting, TCR sequencing was performed on whole RNA extracted either from tumor and nontumor lung tissue or from cryopreserved PBMC samples. Samples were obtained from 72 patients with early-stage, untreated non-small cell lung cancer from the lung TRACERx cohort. A patient was chosen for TCR sequencing only when enough RNA was available from at least two tumor regions. The cysteine opens and the phenylalanine closes a CDR3 of 15 amino acids. CDR3 DNA only is kept here, 45 bases in frame from base 1. After removal of 2 bases from V and 3 bases from J, the junction retains 1 base not matched to a gene. CDR1 LNHDA and CDR2 SQIVND are derived from the germline V gene (reference sequence).

The clonotype comes from a male donor with early-stage non-small cell lung cancer. Sequencing used PBMCs, obtained at surgery. The chain joins TRBV19 to TRBJ2-1; 10 middle bases align to TRBD2. The DNA sequence reads TGTGCCAGTAGTATACCTAGCGGGAGCTACAATGAGCAGTTCTTC. It translates to CASSIPSGSYNEQFF.